Following are 15 T cell receptor beta chains from one sample sequenced in a study of blood T cell repertoires in COVID-19. Clones were sequenced by immunoSEQ multiplex PCR, and TCRdb holds only the in-frame ones, with some missing. The repertoire holds tens of thousands of clones, with around three quarters as singletons. Sequencing was carried out using peripheral blood. The receptors were gathered from a woman aged 80 or over with acute or convalescent COVID-19.

This clone was counted only a few times. One end of the junction fails to match germline, which may point to a read error. The V call is TRBV7-7, the J call TRBJ2-2; the D is unclear. CDR3 length: 13 amino acids. CDR1 is SSHAT, CDR2 FNYEAQ, per germline (reference sequence). The CDR3 is CASSLAYTGELFF. The CDR3 nucleotides read TGTGCTAGCAGCTTGGCCTACACCGGGGAGCTGTTTTTT. Full variable domain (outside the CDR3, taken from reference TRBV7-7 and TRBJ2-2): GAGVSQSPRYKVTKRGQDVTLRCDPISSHATLYWYQQALGQGPEFLTYFNYEAQPDKSGLPSDRFSAERPEGSISTLTIQRTEQRDSAMYRCASSLAYTGELFFGEGSRLTVL.

The chain couples TRBV5-1 to TRBJ1-3; perhaps TRBD1 as D (5 bases). Germline V gene sequence: CDR1 SGHRS, CDR2 YFSETQ. V was trimmed by 3 bases and J by 0 bases, leaving 13 bases between them. The CDR3 runs to 16 residues. The CDR3 sequence: CASSSAGLISGNTIYF. CDR3 nucleotide sequence: TGCGCCAGCAGCTCTGCGGGACTGATCTCTGGAAACACCATATATTTT.

This clone turned up a few times. The rearrangement links TRBV10-3 to TRBJ2-3, with TRBD2 as a possible D gene (6 bases). The CDR3 is made up of 17 amino acids. CDR1 and CDR2 (germline): ENHRY, SYGVKD. The V end lost 0 bases, the J end lost 4 bases, and 17 bases lay between the germline ends. The CDR3 nucleotides are TGTGCCATCAGTGAGTCTTTCGGTGGCGGGGATTCAGATACGCAGTATTTT. Protein product: CAISESFGGGDSDTQYF.

The chain recombines TRBV5-7 with TRBJ1-6; D unresolved. TRBV5-7 is marked as an open reading frame, function uncertain. CDR3 length: 17 amino acids. Between the trimmed V and J ends, which lost 4 bases and 0 bases, there was a span of 14 bases. The CDR3, as DNA: TGTGCCAGCAGCGGAACAACAGTGAGCTCCTATAATTCACCCCTCCACTTT. Its translation is CASSGTTVSSYNSPLHF.

The chain recombines TRBV3-1 (or the pseudogene TRBV3-2) with TRBJ1-6, with 9 bases lining up with TRBD1. J was trimmed by 11 bases and V by 4 bases; bases with no gene match: 9. The CDR3 contains 15 residues. From germline, CDR1 is LGHDT and CDR2 YNNKEL (reference sequence). The CDR3 bases are TGTGCCAGCAGCCCGCCGGGACAGGGTCGGACACCCCTCCACTTT. Its protein product is CASSPPGQGRTPLHF.

The gene calls are TRBV7-2 and TRBJ1-6, with D unclear. Germline V CDR1 and CDR2: SGHTA, FQGNSA. The CDR3 totals 12 residues. Trimming cost V 6 bases and J 10 bases, with 10 bases left between them. CDR3 coding DNA: TGTGCCAGCAGTTCACCCGGGTCACCCCTCCACTTT. Protein sequence: CASSSPGSPLHF.

This clone was observed a single time. The genes are TRBV29-1 and TRBJ2-2; 11 bases map to TRBD2. The germline V gene has CDR1 SQVTM and CDR2 ANQGSEA. This CDR3 comprises 16 residues. Here the CDR3 reads CVPTNLAGGGTGELFF. CDR3 bases: TGCGTGCCCACCAATCTAGCGGGGGGTGGCACCGGGGAGCTGTTTTTT.

The chain carries TRBV6-5 and TRBJ2-4, with TRBD1 identical over 10 bases. The J segment lost 9 bases and the V segment lost 5 bases, leaving 10 bases of the junction unmatched. This CDR3 comprises 15 residues. Germline values: CDR1 MNHEY, CDR2 SVGAGI. DNA for the CDR3: TGTGCCAGCAGTCTCCTTGGGACAGGGGAGGGCATTCAGTACTTC. Translated: CASSLLGTGEGIQYF.

The chain has TRBV6-6 and TRBJ1-5, with D perhaps matching TRBD1 (6 bases). The V end lost 0 bases, the J end lost 4 bases, and 13 bases lay between the germline ends. The germline CDR1 and CDR2 sequences are MNHNY and SVGAGI (reference sequence). CDR3 length: 16 amino acids. CDR3 sequence (DNA): TGTGCCAGCAGTTACTCGTCCACAGGGTTGAATCAGCCCCAGCATTTT. Protein sequence: CASSYSSTGLNQPQHF.

This clone was seen just once. This chain connects TRBV6-5 to TRBJ1-4; 9 nucleotides align to TRBD1. The CDR3 consists of 15 residues. J was trimmed by 5 bases and V by 2 bases; bases with no gene match: 3. Germline-derived CDR1 and CDR2 are MNHEY and SVGAGI. In nucleotides, the CDR3 is TGTGCCAGCAGTTACCCGGACAGGGGAAATGAAAAACTGTTTTTT. It translates to CASSYPDRGNEKLFF.

This rearrangement joins TRBV7-9 to TRBJ2-2, with 7 bases lining up with TRBD1. Trimming took 4 bases from V and 0 from J; bases not matched to a gene: 5. This CDR3 has 16 residues. Germline CDR1 SEHNR, CDR2 FQNEAQ (reference sequence). CDR3 bases: TGTGCCAGCAGCTGGGACAGTCCCTCGAACACCGGGGAGCTGTTTTTT. This translates into CASSWDSPSNTGELFF.

This clone was seen only once. The genes are TRBV13 and TRBJ2-3, with 8 bases fitting TRBD2. Germline V gene sequence: CDR1 PRHDT, CDR2 FYEKMQ (reference sequence). The trim removed 0 bases at V and 9 bases at J, leaving 5 bases unmatched. The CDR3 has 14 residues. The CDR3 DNA is TGTGCCAGCAGCTTAGGACGGGGGGGGACAACGCAGTATTTT. It yields the protein CASSLGRGGTTQYF. Looking up the rest from reference TRBV13 and TRBJ2-3 gives the full variable domain: AAGVIQSPRHLIKEKRETATLKCYPIPRHDTVYWYQQGPGQDPQFLISFYEKMQSDKGSIPDRFSAQQFSDYHSELNMSSLELGDSALYFCASSLGRGGTTQYFGPGTRLTVL.

The V and J genes are TRBV2 and TRBJ1-4, with a tentative D call TRBD1 (6 bases). The CDR3 runs 13 residues. Trimming cost V 7 bases and J 4 bases, with 10 bases left between them. Germline V lookup: CDR1 SNHLY, CDR2 FYNNEI. The CDR3 DNA sequence: TGTGCCAGCAAGACAGGAGTTAATGAAAAACTGTTTTTT. The encoded protein is CASKTGVNEKLFF. Supplemented by reference TRBV2 and TRBJ1-4, the full variable domain reads EPEVTQTPSHQVTQMGQEVILRCVPISNHLYFYWYRQILGQKVEFLVSFYNNEISEKSEIFDDQFSVERPDGSNFTLKIRSTKLEDSAMYFCASKTGVNEKLFFGSGTQLSVL.

The rearrangement joins TRBV7-2 to TRBJ1-5; D not resolved. The CDR3 covers 13 residues. Per germline, CDR1 SGHTA and CDR2 FQGNSA. The V end lost 3 bases, the J end lost 6 bases, and 9 bases lay between the germline ends. In nucleotides, the CDR3 is TGTGCCAGCAGCTTCTCGCTGGCTCAGCCCCAGCATTTT. The encoded protein is CASSFSLAQPQHF.

The rearrangement uses TRBV7-8 and TRBJ2-7, with D possibly being TRBD2 (6 bases). The ends were cut back, 5 bases at V and 1 base at J, with 9 bases in the middle. CDR3 length: 13 amino acids. Per the germline V gene, CDR1 is SGHVS and CDR2 is FQNEAQ. This CDR3 is CASSPGESYEQYF. Here the CDR3 DNA reads TGTGCCAGCAGCCCGGGGGAATCCTACGAGCAGTACTTC.